Listed below are T cell receptor beta chains from one sample, sequenced in a study of T cell responses to AZD1222 COVID-19 vaccine. Method: immunoSEQ multiplex PCR; TCRdb's copy keeps in-frame clones and lacks some. Here the sample spans 75,000 to 90,000 clones, approximately 90% being singletons. Sequenced material: peripheral blood, taken 28 days after the second AZD1222 dose. These receptors were obtained from an adult who received the AZD1222 COVID-19 vaccine. CDR3s include the opening cysteine and the closing phenylalanine or tryptophan. D genes are given only for firm matches. Only part of the rows carry a size: once, few, many, or a class if the clone is expanded.

D,J,V,size,DNA,CDR3
NA,TRBJ1-2,TRBV4-1,NA,TGCGCCAGCAGCCGAGAACCGGAACAGAACTATGGCTACACCTTC,CASSREPEQNYGYTF
NA,TRBJ2-3,TRBV24-1,NA,TGTGCCACCAGTGACTCCCCCTCCACTGGGGCAGATACGCAGTATTTT,CATSDSPSTGADTQYF
TRBD2,TRBJ2-1,TRBV20-1,NA,TGCAGTGCTAGTCTACCGGGACTAGCGGAGTACAATGAGCAGTTCTTC,CSASLPGLAEYNEQFF
NA,TRBJ2-5,TRBV7-9,NA,TGTGCCAGCAGCTCCCGAGGCACTAGCTGGGAGACCCAGTACTTC,CASSSRGTSWETQYF
TRBD2,TRBJ2-7,TRBV6-5,NA,TGTGCCAGCAGTTACTCGACTAGCGGGAGGGCCGGGCAGTACTTC,CASSYSTSGRAGQYF
NA,TRBJ1-1,TRBV7-9,NA,TGTGCCAGCAGCTCGTTCCTTGGTGCTGAAGCTTTCTTT,CASSSFLGAEAFF
TRBD1,TRBJ2-1,TRBV15,NA,TGTGCCACCAGCAGTAGTTACAGGGGCCCCCTTGAGCAGTTCTTC,CATSSSYRGPLEQFF
TRBD2,TRBJ2-1,TRBV7-7,NA,TGTGCTAGCAGCTCCGGGACTAGGGCCGACTCCTACAATGAGCAGTTCTTC,CASSSGTRADSYNEQFF
NA,TRBJ1-2,TRBV20-1,NA,TGCAGTGCGTTAAAAGGATTTGGCTACACCTTC,CSALKGFGYTF
TRBD1,TRBJ2-2,TRBV5-1,NA,TGCGCCAGCAGCCAACAGGGGAACGGGGAGCTGTTTTTT,CASSQQGNGELFF
NA,TRBJ2-7,TRBV24-1,NA,TGTGCCACCAGTGACCCCCCTTTGGAGTGCTCCTACGAGCAGTACTTC,CATSDPPLECSYEQYF
TRBD2,TRBJ2-3,TRBV6-2/TRBV6-3,NA,TGTGCCAGCAGTTACCCCCTCGGGGAGCGGGAGATAGATACGCAGTATTTT,CASSYPLGEREIDTQYF
TRBD2,TRBJ2-1,TRBV6-4,few,TGTGCCAGCAGTGACGTTGCTAGCGGGGTCAATGAGCAGTTCTTC,CASSDVASGVNEQFF
TRBD2,TRBJ2-5,TRBV30,NA,TGTGCCTGGCGTTCCGGGACTAGCGGGAGATGGACCCAGTACTTC,CAWRSGTSGRWTQYF
NA,TRBJ1-5,TRBV2,NA,TGTGCCAGCAGTGGGACCGAGAGATTCAATCAGCCCCAGCATTTT,CASSGTERFNQPQHF
TRBD1,TRBJ1-5,TRBV7-2,NA,TGTGCCAGCAGCTCCCGACAGGGGGATCAGCCCCAGCATTTT,CASSSRQGDQPQHF
NA,TRBJ2-1,TRBV4-1,once,TGCGCCAGCAGCCGATCTAGCGATGACTACAATGAGCAGTTCTTC,CASSRSSDDYNEQFF
NA,TRBJ1-1,TRBV19,NA,TGTGCCAGTAGTATAGCAGGGGCAAACACTGAAGCTTTCTTT,CASSIAGANTEAFF
NA,TRBJ2-7,TRBV6-1,NA,TGTGCCAGCAGCTACGGTCCCCTTAGCTCCTACGAGCAGTACTTC,CASSYGPLSSYEQYF
TRBD1,TRBJ1-4,TRBV27,once,TGTGCCAGCACCGCAGGGGGCCATGAAAAACTGTTTTTT,CASTAGGHEKLFF
TRBD1,TRBJ1-1,TRBV5-4,NA,TGTGCCAGCAGCCCATCGACAGGGGGAAACACTGAAGCTTTCTTT,CASSPSTGGNTEAFF
NA,TRBJ1-1,TRBV30,NA,TGTGCCTGGAGTTTCGGGGGAGGATCTGAAGCTTTCTTT,CAWSFGGGSEAFF